This TCR beta chain was identified in a study of T cell repertoires in aging, cancer and after chemotherapy. Study at large: Pre- and post-chemotherapy samples were paired from chronic lymphocytic leukemia patients treated with fludarabine- or bendamustine-based regimens.

Points on this clonotype: Its target is not known.

Findings and limits, study-wide: Hematological cancer patients had lymphoid organ infiltration that may impair thymic emigration or T cell expansion. Across the chemotherapy interval, each cancer cohort showed higher median generation probability, suggesting thymic rebound. Loss of evenness, beyond lost richness, contributed to age-related TCR diversity decline in cancer patients.

Amplification of TCR beta used genomic DNA extracted from peripheral blood. Germline CDR1 reads MDHEN; CDR2 reads SYDVKM. V was pared by 10 bases and J by 0 bases, with 10 bases between. The CDR3 is made up of 14 amino acids. Rearranged V-D-J TRB sequences were amplified with a mixed TRB-A/B primer pool. TCRdb fed the multiplex PCR reads into MiXCR, producing one record per CDR3 protein. The sample comprises roughly 2,400 distinct CDR3 sequences, approximately 21% of which are singletons, and roughly 8.3% rests with the top ten. This clonotype was sampled from a human donor with a blood cancer. The V and J genes are TRBV28 and TRBJ2-6; D unclear. Specimen: blood. The CDR3: CANFSISGANVLTF. In nucleotides, the CDR3 is TGTGCCAACTTTTCAATCTCTGGGGCCAACGTCCTGACTTTC.